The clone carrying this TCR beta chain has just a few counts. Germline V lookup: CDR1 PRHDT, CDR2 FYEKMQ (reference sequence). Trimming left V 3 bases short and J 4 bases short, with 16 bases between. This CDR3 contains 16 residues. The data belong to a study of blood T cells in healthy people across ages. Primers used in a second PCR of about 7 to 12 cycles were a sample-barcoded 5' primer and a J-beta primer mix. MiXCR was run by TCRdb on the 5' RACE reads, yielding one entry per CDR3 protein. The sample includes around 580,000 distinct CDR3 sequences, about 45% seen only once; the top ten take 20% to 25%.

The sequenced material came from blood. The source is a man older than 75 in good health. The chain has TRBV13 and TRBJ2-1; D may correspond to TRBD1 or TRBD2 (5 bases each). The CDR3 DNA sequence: TGTGCCAGCAGCTTTCGGGGCCCCCCCAAGTACAATGAGCAGTTCTTC. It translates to CASSFRGPPKYNEQFF.